Included here is one T cell receptor beta chain sequence, with context. This clonotype was found many times. No antigen is known for it. Qualities for individual bases were not recorded, and no much larger clone is one base off. The sample is drawn from a study of T cells of healthy individuals (dated by TCRdb to the late 2010s). V loses 6 bases, J loses 6 bases, and the germline ends lie 18 bases apart. From cysteine to phenylalanine, the CDR3 is 15 amino acids long. The CDR3 DNA has 45 bases and is translated from base 1. Libraries came from 5' RACE. Instrument used: Illumina MiSeq. In TCRdb, the public reads were trimmed at Q25 with fastp and aligned with MiXCR, with productive beta chains retained. Here each entry gathers all rows of one CDR3 protein and keeps the most common genes and DNA. This sample lists around 90,000 distinct CDR3 sequences; approximately 5.4% were detected once. In total, the top ten clones hold about 7.5% of the sample.

The sequence joins TRBV12-3 or TRBV12-4 to TRBJ2-1; the D gene lacks a confident call. This receptor was taken from a female donor in good health. The bases are TGTGCCAGCAGACCCCTAGTTAAAGTCTCCAATGAGCAGTTCTTC. Its coded protein is CASRPLVKVSNEQFF.